A single sample gave rise to the 13 T cell receptor beta chains below, sequenced in a study of graft-versus-host responses after intestinal transplantation. Libraries were prepared by immunoSEQ multiplex PCR; TCRdb keeps only in-frame clonotypes and omits some of them. The data hold 10,000 or so clones, with about 95% observed a single time. Sequenced material: bone marrow, taken approximately 530 days after intestinal transplantation. The receptors shown here come from a human patient who received an intestinal transplant, so some T cells may come from the graft donor.

The V and J genes are TRBV23-1 and TRBJ1-1; D ambiguous. TRBV23-1 is designated an ORF whose function remains uncertain. The CDR3 runs 17 residues. V lost 0 bases, J lost 0 bases, and 14 bases lay in between. This CDR3 reads CASSQSFEGTMNTEAFF. The DNA of the CDR3 is TGCGCCAGCAGTCAATCGTTTGAGGGAACAATGAACACTGAAGCTTTCTTT.

The chain has TRBV9 and TRBJ2-3, with TRBD2 matching 10 bases. The germline V gene encodes CDR1 SGDLS and CDR2 YYNGEE. The trim removed 3 bases at V and 4 bases at J, leaving 8 bases unmatched. The CDR3 consists of 16 residues. The CDR3 DNA reads as TGTGCCAGCAGCGGGACCAGAGCGGGAGGGTCAGATACGCAGTATTTT. Translation: CASSGTRAGGSDTQYF.

The gene calls are TRBV13 and TRBJ1-6, with a weak D call TRBD1 (5 bases). Trimming stripped 1 base from V and 7 bases from J, with 11 bases between. Germline V lookup: CDR1 PRHDT, CDR2 FYEKMQ (reference sequence). The length of the CDR3 is 15 residues. CDR3 protein: CASSLVSAGNSPLHF. The DNA of the CDR3 is TGTGCCAGCAGCTTAGTGTCGGCAGGGAATTCACCCCTCCACTTT.

The chain has TRBV28 and TRBJ2-1; TRBD2 matches 13 bases. The CDR3 sequence is 20 residues long. Germline-derived CDR1 and CDR2 are MDHEN and SYDVKM. The V and J ends lost 6 bases and 4 bases, in that order; junction bases with no gene match: 18. The CDR3 protein is CASSTDTIISGLAGYNEQFF. CDR3 sequence (DNA): TGTGCCAGCAGCACAGATACTATTATATCGGGACTAGCGGGATACAATGAGCAGTTCTTC.

This CDR3 is CASGSSTGLTEGYTF. The CDR3 region has the DNA TGTGCTAGTGGTTCGTCCACTGGGTTAACTGAAGGCTACACCTTC. The J gene is TRBJ1-2, the V gene TRBV12-5; D call uncertain. This CDR3 region has 15 residues. The germline gives CDR1 LGHNT, CDR2 FRNRAP. Trimming removed 4 bases at V and 8 bases at J, with 20 bases between.

The chain employs TRBV9 and TRBJ2-5; 9 bases are shared with TRBD2. V dropped 0 bases and J dropped 3; count of bases not matched to a gene: 6. Germline loops: CDR1 SGDLS, CDR2 YYNGEE. This CDR3 has 16 amino acids. This CDR3 is CASSVGLAGTEETQYF. The CDR3 DNA is TGTGCCAGCAGCGTAGGGCTAGCGGGAACGGAAGAGACCCAGTACTTC. Together with reference TRBV9 and TRBJ2-5, the CDR3 gives the full variable domain: DSGVTQTPKHLITATGQRVTLRCSPRSGDLSVYWYQQSLDQGLQFLIQYYNGEERAKGNILERFSAQQFPDLHSELNLSSLELGDSALYFCASSVGLAGTEETQYFGPGTRLLVL.

The chain couples TRBV29-1 to TRBJ2-1; 7 bases match TRBD1. The ends lost 8 bases at V and 4 bases at J; junction bases unmatched: 11. The CDR3 covers 14 residues. Germline V lookup: CDR1 SQVTM, CDR2 ANQGSEA. CDR3 sequence (DNA): TGCAGCCCCGTCCTGGGACAGAGTTACAATGAGCAGTTCTTC. This encodes CSPVLGQSYNEQFF.

The genes are TRBV30 and TRBJ1-6, with D unresolved. V shed 4 bases and J shed 7 bases, with 11 bases lying between them. CDR3 size: 13 residues. Germline CDR1 GTSNPN, CDR2 SVGIG (reference sequence). The CDR3 DNA reads as TGTGCCTGGAAGGAGAATCAAAATTCACCCCTCCACTTT. Translating gives CAWKENQNSPLHF.

V and J are TRBV19 and TRBJ1-1, with D possibly being TRBD1 (5 bases). The germline V gene encodes CDR1 LNHDA and CDR2 SQIVND (reference sequence). This CDR3 comprises 14 residues. The ends were cut back, 1 base at V and 1 base at J, with 7 bases in the middle. In nucleotides, the CDR3 is TGTGCCAGTAGTATAGGGGGGGGGAACACTGAAGCTTTCTTT. It is translated as CASSIGGGNTEAFF.

The DNA of the CDR3 is TGCGCCAGCAGCTTGGTCTTTTTTACAGGGGATGGCACAGATACGCAGTATTTT. This codes for CASSLVFFTGDGTDTQYF. V is TRBV5-1 and J is TRBJ2-3; 7 bases line up with TRBD1. The V gene's germline CDR1 is SGHRS and CDR2 YFSETQ. V trimming: 0 bases; J trimming: 1 base; junction bases outside the gene matches: 11. The length of the CDR3 is 18 residues.

This clone was detected only once. This chain uses TRBV30 with TRBJ1-2; no clear D. V lost 3 bases and J lost 7, with 18 bases in between. This CDR3 contains 14 residues. In germline, CDR1 is GTSNPN, CDR2 SVGIG (reference sequence). CDR3 protein: CAWSDKGNLGGYTF. DNA for the CDR3: TGTGCCTGGAGCGATAAAGGGAACCTCGGTGGCTACACCTTC.

This clone was counted a single time. V is TRBV25-1 and J is TRBJ2-7; maybe TRBD1 (6 bases). V gave up 6 bases and J gave up 2 bases, with 8 bases separating them. The CDR3 runs 12 residues. Germline V lookup: CDR1 MGHDK, CDR2 SYGVNS. The CDR3 reads CASRQGAYEQYF. CDR3 nucleotides: TGTGCCAGCAGACAGGGCGCCTACGAGCAGTACTTC.

The chain employs TRBV7-8 and TRBJ2-3; 10 bases are shared with TRBD2. The CDR3 has 16 amino acids. Per germline, CDR1 SGHVS and CDR2 FQNEAQ. The V gene end was trimmed by 5 bases and the J gene end by 5 bases; junction bases not matched to a gene: 10. CDR3: CASSNLAGAIIDTQYF. In DNA form, the CDR3 reads TGTGCCAGCAGCAACCTAGCGGGAGCGATTATAGATACGCAGTATTTT.